Sequencing of this TCR beta chain was carried out in a study of regulatory T cells in long-lasting Graves disease. Study-level results: TCR diversity was lower in persistent Graves' patients than in newly diagnosed ones. Persistent disease samples used TRBV28, TRBJ1-2 and TRBJ2-5 preferentially.

Time point noted: persistent/refractory GD, antithyroid drugs over 5 years with positive TRAb. From RNA extracted from PBMCs, the TCR library was made. To make TCR beta libraries, researchers used iRepertoire HTBI primers and Arm-PCR of CDR3 regions. Original analysis: Detected in the samples were roughly 60 TRBV and under 15 TRBJ segments. TCRdb fed the multiplex PCR reads into MiXCR, producing one record per CDR3 protein. These V and J calls rely on TCRdb rather than the paper's analysis. The table shows some 450,000 distinct CDR3 sequences, with 23% occurring only once. This CDR3 comprises 15 residues. CDR1 is MDHEN, CDR2 SYDVKM, per germline. V was trimmed by 5 bases and J by 2 bases, leaving 14 bases between them. This clonotype was seen ten or more times. Its target is not known.

The receptor's source is a female donor with Graves disease. J is TRBJ2-3 and V is TRBV28, with a possible D match to TRBD1 (7 bases). Sequences were derived from peripheral blood mononuclear cells (PBMCs), sampled when the disease was refractory, from a patient treated with antithyroid drugs. Here the CDR3 DNA reads TGTGCCAGCAGTACGGAGGGGGCCATCACAGATACGCAGTATTTT. Residues: CASSTEGAITDTQYF.